What follows are 17 T cell receptor beta chains derived from one specimen sequenced in a study of regulatory T cells in long-lasting Graves disease. Arm-PCR with iRepertoire HTBI primers amplified the CDR3 regions for these TCR beta libraries. TCRdb reprocessed the multiplex PCR reads via MiXCR and lists one record per CDR3 protein. The sample has 530,000 or so distinct CDR3 sequences; around 16% are singletons. Time point indicated: newly diagnosed GD, antithyroid drugs for less than 3 months. The authors made the TCR library using RNA they extracted from PBMCs. The same sample was also studied in work on T cells in Graves' hyperthyroidism and ophthalmopathy.

The material sequenced was peripheral blood mononuclear cells (PBMCs), taken at new diagnosis, from a patient treated with antithyroid drugs. The source of these receptors is a man younger than 35 with Graves disease.

This clonotype was seen ten or more times. V is TRBV6-1 and J is TRBJ1-5; 11 bases line up with TRBD1. This CDR3 contains 12 residues. The V gene end was trimmed by 11 bases and the J gene end by 5 bases; junction bases not matched to a gene: 2. The germline CDR1 and CDR2 sequences are MNHNS and SASEGT. The CDR3 is CAGGQGDQPQHF. The CDR3 bases are TGTGCCGGGGGACAGGGGGATCAGCCCCAGCATTTT.

This clonotype was picked up a small number of times. The chain uses TRBV6-9 and TRBJ2-7, with D maybe TRBD1 (7 bases). V was trimmed by 3 bases and J by 10 bases, leaving 19 bases between them. The CDR3 is 14 amino acids. Germline V gene lookup returns CDR1 MNHGY and CDR2 SVAAGI. In nucleotides, the CDR3 is TGTGCCAGCAGTTACTCCTCTGACAGGGCGGGACAGTACTTC. Encoded protein: CASSYSSDRAGQYF.

In its sample, this clonotype was seen many times. The rearrangement uses TRBV20-1 and TRBJ2-1; 9 bases are a match to TRBD2. Germline CDR1 reads DFQATT; CDR2 reads SNEGSKA (reference sequence). This CDR3 spans 15 amino acids. J gave up 6 bases and V 0 bases, and 6 bases lay outside the gene matches. CDR3: CSARDLGREGNEQFF. The CDR3 DNA sequence: TGCAGTGCTAGAGATCTCGGGCGGGAGGGCAATGAGCAGTTCTTC.

V usage is TRBV18 and J usage is TRBJ2-1; no firm D call. The CDR3 covers 14 residues. CDR1 and CDR2 (germline): KGHSH, LQKENI. The V end was cut by 0 bases, the J end by 8 bases, with 11 bases between. The DNA for the CDR3 is TGTGCCAGCTCACCACCGTCCCGTATCGATGAGCAGTTCTTC. Its protein product is CASSPPSRIDEQFF.

The table lists this clonotype with many counts. One end of the junction does not line up with germline, which may come from a read error. The CDR3 loop reads CTWSGGTGKGYEQFF. CDR3 nucleotides: TGTACCTGGAGTGGAGGGACAGGAAAAGGGTATGAGCAGTTCTTC. The V call is TRBV30, the J call TRBJ2-1; 8 bases fit TRBD1. Germline-derived CDR1 and CDR2 are GTSNPN and SVGIG (reference sequence). CDR3 length: 15 residues. The whole variable domain, remainder taken from reference TRBV30 and TRBJ2-1, is SQTIHQWPATLVQPVGSPLSLECTVEGTSNPNLYWYRQAAGRGLQLLFYSVGIGQISSEVPQNLSASRPQDRQFILSSKKLLLSDSGFYLCTWSGGTGKGYEQFFGPGTRLTVL.

In its sample, this clonotype was seen a few times. V is TRBV5-1 and J is TRBJ2-7; 7 positions agree with TRBD2. The CDR3 has 15 residues. V trimming: 1 base; J trimming: 0 bases; junction bases outside the gene matches: 4. Germline CDR1 and CDR2: SGHRS and YFSETQ. This CDR3 is CASSLSLAASYEQYF. CDR3 DNA sequence: TGCGCCAGCAGCTTGTCCCTAGCGGCCTCCTACGAGCAGTACTTC.

Worth noting for this clonotype: This may stem from a read error, because a much larger clone lies one nucleotide away. The chain employs TRBV5-5 and TRBJ1-1; weak D call: TRBD1 (6 bases). V lost 0 bases to trimming and J lost 5 bases, with 14 bases between them. The length of the CDR3 is 15 residues. The germline gives CDR1 SGHKS, CDR2 YYEKEE (reference sequence). The DNA of the CDR3 is TGTGCCAGCAGCTTGGCCGACCGGGGGCGAACTGAAGCTTTCTTT. It translates to CASSLADRGRTEAFF.

CDR3 loop: CSANTGTNYGYTF. CDR3 nucleotides: TGCAGCGCTAATACCGGGACGAACTATGGCTACACCTTC. This chain joins TRBV29-1 and TRBJ1-2, with D possibly being TRBD1 (5 bases). The germline CDR1 and CDR2 sequences are SQVTM and ANQGSEA. Trimming cost V 7 bases and J 2 bases, with 14 bases left between them. This CDR3 comprises 13 residues.

This clonotype was counted ten times or more. J is TRBJ2-1 and V is TRBV7-6; 16 bases match TRBD2. Germline V CDR1 and CDR2: SGHVS, FNYEAQ. This CDR3 contains 16 residues. Trimming at V came to 5 bases and at J to 7 bases, leaving 5 bases not matched to a gene. This chain's CDR3 is CASSPGTSGRANEQFF. The CDR3 DNA sequence: TGTGCCAGCAGCCCAGGGACTAGCGGGAGGGCAAATGAGCAGTTCTTC.

This sequence joins TRBV29-1 and TRBJ1-4, with 7 bases fitting TRBD1. CDR3 length: 14 residues. Germline CDR1 and CDR2: SQVTM and ANQGSEA. With V trimmed by 0 bases and J by 7 bases, 5 bases remained unmatched. The CDR3: CSVEDRNRGEKLFF. The CDR3 coding sequence is TGCAGCGTTGAAGATCGGAACAGGGGTGAAAAACTGTTTTTT.

In this sample, this clonotype turned up a few times. The V and J genes are TRBV12-3 or TRBV12-4 and TRBJ2-3; D remains ambiguous. The CDR3 length is 13 residues. The ends were cut back, 2 bases at V and 3 bases at J, with 6 bases in the middle. The CDR3 nucleotides are TGTGCCAGCAGTTTATCTATTACAGATACGCAGTATTTT. Encoded protein: CASSLSITDTQYF.

This clonotype has at least ten counts. J is TRBJ1-2 and V is TRBV28; possible D gene TRBD1, 5 bases. The V and J ends lost 6 bases and 5 bases respectively, with 16 bases between them. Per the germline V gene, CDR1 is MDHEN and CDR2 is SYDVKM. This CDR3 has 14 amino acids. This CDR3 is CASRRPGRPYGYTF. CDR3 DNA sequence: TGTGCCAGCAGACGACCGGGACGGCCATATGGCTACACCTTC.

V and J are TRBV20-1 and TRBJ2-7; TRBD2 matches at 8 bases. Germline CDR1 DFQATT, CDR2 SNEGSKA (reference sequence). V lost 4 bases, J lost 2 bases, and 4 bases stayed unmatched. The CDR3 is made up of 13 amino acids. CDR3: CSAKPGLAYEQYF. Here the CDR3 DNA reads TGCAGTGCTAAACCGGGACTAGCCTACGAGCAGTACTTC.

This clonotype was observed a handful of times. The chain has TRBV2 and TRBJ2-7, with 13 bases aligning to TRBD2. The CDR3 loop spans 16 amino acids. Germline values: CDR1 SNHLY, CDR2 FYNNEI. The trim removed 4 bases at V and 3 bases at J, leaving 6 bases unmatched. The CDR3 here is CASSGTSGSLDYEQYF. The CDR3 DNA reads as TGTGCCAGCAGTGGGACTAGCGGGAGCCTTGACTACGAGCAGTACTTC.

This clonotype came up many times. The chain couples TRBV5-1 to TRBJ2-7; 10 bases line up with TRBD1. The germline CDR1 and CDR2 sequences are SGHRS and YFSETQ. V dropped 4 bases and J dropped 6; count of bases not matched to a gene: 7. The CDR3 sequence is 14 residues long. The CDR3 loop reads CASSPRDRGGEQYF. The CDR3 region has the DNA TGCGCCAGCAGCCCCCGGGACAGGGGAGGCGAGCAGTACTTC.

V usage is TRBV13 and J usage is TRBJ1-1; 8 nucleotides align to TRBD1. CDR1 and CDR2 (germline): PRHDT, FYEKMQ (reference sequence). The CDR3 consists of 15 residues. V trimming: 2 bases; J trimming: 2 bases; junction bases outside the gene matches: 4. The CDR3 nucleotides are TGTGCCAGCAGCTTAATGGGACAGGCCAACACTGAAGCTTTCTTT. This codes for CASSLMGQANTEAFF.

Ten or more counts support this clonotype. The gene calls are TRBV12-3 or TRBV12-4 and TRBJ2-1, with 7 bases fitting TRBD2. The CDR3 spans 15 residues. Trimming cost V 5 bases and J 4 bases; bases outside gene matches: 8. CDR3 residues: CASSPGRESYNEQFF. The CDR3 coding sequence is TGTGCCAGCAGTCCGGGGCGGGAGTCTTACAATGAGCAGTTCTTC.